These T cell receptor beta chains were read from a single sample in a study of sequential checkpoint blockade in melanoma. Libraries were prepared by immunoSEQ multiplex PCR; TCRdb keeps only in-frame clonotypes and omits some of them. The table has 2,000 to 2,500 clones, 20% to 25% seen once. The sample consisted of tumor tissue (inferred from file names), taken from a patient given nivolumab and ipilimumab in sequence. These receptors all stem from a human donor with melanoma. Each CDR3 is given with its conserved first and last residue. D genes are given only for firm matches. For some rows the clone size is stated as once, few or many, or as a class when expanded; others skip it.

size	V	D	J	DNA	CDR3
few	TRBV29-1	-	TRBJ2-1	TGCAGCGTTGAGATCCAAAACAATGAGCAGTTCTTC	CSVEIQNNEQFF
medium-sized	TRBV6-8	TRBD1	TRBJ2-7	TGTGCCACCCGAGGACAGGGCGGTGACTACGAGCAGTACTTC	CATRGQGGDYEQYF
-	TRBV19	TRBD2	TRBJ2-7	TGTGCCAGCCAGACGTCGGGACTAAGCCCCTACGAGCAGTACTTC	CASQTSGLSPYEQYF
few	TRBV10-3	-	TRBJ2-2	TGTGCCATCAGTGAGGACAAAACATACACCGGGGAGCTGTTTTTT	CAISEDKTYTGELFF
many	TRBV11-3	TRBD1	TRBJ1-1	TGTGCCAGCAGCCAGTCGTCAGGAGGGGGACAGGGAGCCTCGTTAGCTTTCTTT	CASSQSSGGGQGASLAFF
-	TRBV28	TRBD1	TRBJ2-7	TGTGCCAGCAGCCCCGGGACAGGGCCCCCCTACGAGCAGTACTTC	CASSPGTGPPYEQYF
-	TRBV4-1	-	TRBJ2-3	TGCGCCAGCAGCCAAGATGAGGTTAGGCGTTCCCCGGGAGATACGCAGTATTTT	CASSQDEVRRSPGDTQYF
-	TRBV12-5	-	TRBJ1-4	TGTGCCACCGGGATCCACGAAAAACTGTTTTTT	CATGIHEKLFF
-	TRBV6-8	-	TRBJ1-5	TGTGCCAGCAGTTATGGGGGGAGCAATCAGCCCCAGCATTTT	CASSYGGSNQPQHF
many	TRBV11-3	TRBD1	TRBJ2-1	TGTGCCAGCAGCTTGGCCGTCTCTGGGACAGGAATATACAATGAGCAGTTCTTC	CASSLAVSGTGIYNEQFF
-	TRBV5-1	TRBD1	TRBJ1-6	TGCGCCAGCAGCTCTACTCGGACAGGGACGGATTCACCCCTCCACTTT	CASSSTRTGTDSPLHF
-	TRBV5-1	-	TRBJ2-1	TGCGCCAGCAGATCAGGGACTCCCAACAATGAGCAGTTCTTC	CASRSGTPNNEQFF
-	TRBV18	TRBD1	TRBJ2-2	TGTGCCAGCTCATCACAGGGGGCGCGGACCGGGGAGCTGTTTTTT	CASSSQGARTGELFF
few	TRBV19	-	TRBJ2-7	TGTGCCAGTAGTCCGATGGGAGTGTCCTACGAGCAGTACTTC	CASSPMGVSYEQYF
-	TRBV30	-	TRBJ1-2	TGTGCCTTCGAGGGGCGGGTGTCTAACTATGGCTACACCTTC	CAFEGRVSNYGYTF
-	TRBV29-1	TRBD1	TRBJ1-2	TGCAGCGTTGTCGGACAACAGGGGAGGGATGGCTACACCTTC	CSVVGQQGRDGYTF
-	TRBV19	TRBD1	TRBJ2-7	TGTGCCAGTAGACGGGGCGGGACAGGGGATTACGAGCAGTACTTC	CASRRGGTGDYEQYF
few	TRBV6-8	TRBD2	TRBJ2-7	TGTGCCAGCAGTCCTCGACTAGCGGGAACGCCAAACGAGCAGTACTTC	CASSPRLAGTPNEQYF
-	TRBV6-8	TRBD1	TRBJ1-5	TGTGCCAGCAGTGTGGATCAGGGGGGCAATCAGCCCCAGCATTTT	CASSVDQGGNQPQHF
-	TRBV28	-	TRBJ1-5	TGTGCCAGCACTAGGACAGTTGATCAGCCCCAGCATTTT	CASTRTVDQPQHF
-	TRBV29-1	-	TRBJ1-6	TGCAGCGCCTCGGACCAGGAAAATTCACCCCTCCACTTT	CSASDQENSPLHF
medium-sized	TRBV11-3	-	TRBJ2-3	TGTGCCAGCAGCTCGTGGGTGGCTCCAGATACGCAGTATTTT	CASSSWVAPDTQYF
-	TRBV28	-	TRBJ1-1	TGTGCCAGCAGCCCGCAGGGAAATGAAGCTTTCTTT	CASSPQGNEAFF
-	TRBV6-8	TRBD1	TRBJ2-2	TGTGCCAGCAGGCCGGGACAGGGGGAGGCCGGGGAGCTGTTTTTT	CASRPGQGEAGELFF
-	TRBV19	TRBD2	TRBJ2-1	TGTGCCAGTAGACATAGCGGGACGGATGGGAATGAGCAGTTCTTC	CASRHSGTDGNEQFF
-	TRBV18	-	TRBJ2-3	TGTGCCAGCTCACCTCAGGGAGGTGGGGCAGATACGCAGTATTTT	CASSPQGGGADTQYF
medium-sized	TRBV11-3	-	TRBJ2-4	TGTGCCAGCAGCAAAGGGACCTGGGGAAACATTCAGTACTTC	CASSKGTWGNIQYF
many	TRBV11-3	-	TRBJ2-5	TGTGCCAGCAGCCCTATTGGGACACGCGAGACCCAGTACTTC	CASSPIGTRETQYF
many	TRBV11-3	-	TRBJ2-1	TGTGCCAGCAGCTTTGGTCCGGAGAACAATGAGCAGTTCTTC	CASSFGPENNEQFF
-	TRBV18	-	TRBJ1-5	TGTGCCAGCTCAACGGGGAGGTCAAGCAATCAGCCCCAGCATTTT	CASSTGRSSNQPQHF
few	TRBV28	-	TRBJ1-2	TGTGCCAGCAGTTTACAGGCCGCGCGCTCAAGCTATGGCTACACCTTC	CASSLQAARSSYGYTF
few	TRBV6-8	TRBD1	TRBJ2-5	TGTGCCAGCAGTGCGACAGGGACCGGAGAGACCCAGTACTTC	CASSATGTGETQYF
-	TRBV6-8	TRBD2	TRBJ2-1	TGTGCCAGCAGTTACTCTCTAGCGGGAGTGGTCAATGAGCAGTTCTTC	CASSYSLAGVVNEQFF
few	TRBV9	TRBD1	TRBJ2-1	TGTGCCAGCAGCCTGGGACAGGGTGGCTACAATGAGCAGTTCTTC	CASSLGQGGYNEQFF
-	TRBV5-1	-	TRBJ2-7	TGCGCCAGCAGGCTTGCCCCAACAGATTCCTACGAGCAGTACTTC	CASRLAPTDSYEQYF
-	TRBV9	TRBD2	TRBJ2-2	TGTGCCAGCAGCGCCCCGGTTAGCGGGAGTGTCACCGGGGAGCTGTTTTTT	CASSAPVSGSVTGELFF
-	TRBV28	-	TRBJ1-2	TGTGCCAGCAGTCCAGCTCTCTATGGCTACACCTTC	CASSPALYGYTF
-	TRBV28	TRBD2	TRBJ2-2	TGTGCCAGCAGTCTCTTATACCCCCAGCGGGAGAAGAACACCGGGGAGCTGTTTTTT	CASSLLYPQREKNTGELFF
-	TRBV9	-	TRBJ1-5	TGTGCCAGCAGCCCCCGGGGGGGAGCGGATCAGCCCCAGCATTTT	CASSPRGGADQPQHF
-	TRBV18	-	TRBJ2-7	TGTGCCAGCTCACCACCGTCCCTCGGGACTGGAGAGCAGTACTTC	CASSPPSLGTGEQYF
-	TRBV7-4	-	TRBJ1-5	TGTGCCAGCAGCGCTATGATTAATCAGCCCCAGCATTTT	CASSAMINQPQHF
few	TRBV11-3	TRBD2	TRBJ2-7	TGTGCCAGCAGCCCCGGACTAGCGGCATACGAGCAGTACTTC	CASSPGLAAYEQYF
-	TRBV25-1	TRBD1	TRBJ2-3	TGTGCCAGCTCGAAACAGGGGGCGCCCGGCACAGATACGCAGTATTTT	CASSKQGAPGTDTQYF
-	TRBV5-1	-	TRBJ1-2	TGCGCCAGCAGCACCGGGCCGAACTATTATGACTACACCTTC	CASSTGPNYYDYTF
few	TRBV6-8	-	TRBJ2-1	TGTGCCAGCAGTTACCGAGGGGGGCTACCCTACAATGAGCAGTTCTTC	CASSYRGGLPYNEQFF
-	TRBV19	-	TRBJ1-1	TGTGCCAGTAGTCCCCGGGCCTACGGGGGGAACACTGAAGCTTTCTTT	CASSPRAYGGNTEAFF
many	TRBV11-3	TRBD1	TRBJ1-3	TGTGCCAGCAGCTCCACCCGGGACAGATTAAAAGCCTCTGGAAACACCATATATTTT	CASSSTRDRLKASGNTIYF
few	TRBV28	-	TRBJ1-1	TGTGCCAGCAGTTTCCCCATGAACACTGAAGCTTTCTTT	CASSFPMNTEAFF
few	TRBV5-1	TRBD1	TRBJ1-1	TGCGCCAGCAGCTTGCTATGGGGACAGCTCAACACTGAAGCTTTCTTT	CASSLLWGQLNTEAFF